The 2 T cell receptor beta chains presented below share a single source sample, sequenced in a study of blood T cell repertoires in COVID-19. Sequenced by immunoSEQ multiplex PCR; TCRdb stores in-frame clones only, minus some. The table records about 150,000 clones, 76% of them present only once. Source material: peripheral blood. The receptors were gathered from a man in his fifties or sixties with acute or convalescent COVID-19.

The CDR3 DNA reads as TGTGCCAGCCCCGAGGGGACAGCGGGCGATGAGCAGTTCTTC. Its translation: CASPEGTAGDEQFF. This rearrangement joins TRBV2 to TRBJ2-1; TRBD1 is a possible D gene (7 bases). Germline loops: CDR1 SNHLY, CDR2 FYNNEI. V dropped 8 bases and J dropped 8 bases, with 19 bases sitting between them. The CDR3 has 14 residues. Using reference TRBV2 and TRBJ2-1 for the parts outside the CDR3, the full variable domain is EPEVTQTPSHQVTQMGQEVILRCVPISNHLYFYWYRQILGQKVEFLVSFYNNEISEKSEIFDDQFSVERPDGSNFTLKIRSTKLEDSAMYFCASPEGTAGDEQFFGPGTRLTVL.

This clone occurred a few times. The rearrangement joins TRBV9 to TRBJ2-7; D possibly corresponds to TRBD1 (6 bases). The CDR3 has 14 amino acids. Looked up from germline, CDR1 is SGDLS and CDR2 is YYNGEE. The V gene lost 4 bases and the J gene lost 4 bases, with 15 bases spanning the gap. CDR3 coding DNA: TGTGCCAGCAGCCCCAGGGGATCTGGGTACGAGCAGTACTTC. It encodes CASSPRGSGYEQYF.